The T cell receptor beta chain described here comes from a study of T cells in Graves' hyperthyroidism and ophthalmopathy. Broader study findings: Most clonotypes that expanded in the thyroid above 0.001 also showed up in blood. Ophthalmopathy was identified by the model a median about seven months ahead of onset.

Concerning this clonotype: What it binds is unknown.

The study based diagnoses on clinical symptoms, serum thyroxine and TRAb, thyroid ultrasound and orbital computed tomography. With V trimmed by 4 bases and J by 5 bases, 13 bases remained unmatched. Germline V gene lookup returns CDR1 SGHRS and CDR2 YFSETQ. CDR3 length equals 16 residues. Amplification of TCR beta CDR3 regions was performed using RNA transcripts as template. The HTBI primer set served for first-round RT-PCR of the TCR CDR3. TCRdb called the multiplex PCR reads again in MiXCR, with one record for every CDR3 protein. The repertoire holds about 580,000 distinct CDR3 sequences, with 40% to 55% as singletons.

The genes are TRBV5-1 and TRBJ1-1; 8 nucleotides align to TRBD1. Source material: peripheral blood or thyroid tissue (not recorded which). The TCR sequence derives from a woman aged 18-35 years with Graves' hyperthyroidism. The CDR3 sequence is CASSDGTGRGRTEAFF. The CDR3 coding sequence is TGCGCCAGCAGCGATGGGACAGGTCGGGGGCGGACTGAAGCTTTCTTT.